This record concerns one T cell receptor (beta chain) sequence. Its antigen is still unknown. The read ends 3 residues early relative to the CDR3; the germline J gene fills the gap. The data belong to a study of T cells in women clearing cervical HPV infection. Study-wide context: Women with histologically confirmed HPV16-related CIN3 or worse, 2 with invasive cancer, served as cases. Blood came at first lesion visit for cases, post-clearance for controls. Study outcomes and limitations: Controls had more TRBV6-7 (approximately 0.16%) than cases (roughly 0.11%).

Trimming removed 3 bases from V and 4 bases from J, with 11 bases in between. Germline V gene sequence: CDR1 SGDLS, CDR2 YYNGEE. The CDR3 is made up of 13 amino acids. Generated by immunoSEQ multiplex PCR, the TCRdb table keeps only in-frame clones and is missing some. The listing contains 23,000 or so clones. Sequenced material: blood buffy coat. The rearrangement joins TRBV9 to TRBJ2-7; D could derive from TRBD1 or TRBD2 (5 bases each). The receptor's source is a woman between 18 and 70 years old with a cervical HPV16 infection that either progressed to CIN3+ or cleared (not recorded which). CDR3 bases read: TGTGCCAGCAGCGGAGGGGAAGGTTACGAG. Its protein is CASSGGEGYE. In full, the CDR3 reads CASSGGEGYEQYF.